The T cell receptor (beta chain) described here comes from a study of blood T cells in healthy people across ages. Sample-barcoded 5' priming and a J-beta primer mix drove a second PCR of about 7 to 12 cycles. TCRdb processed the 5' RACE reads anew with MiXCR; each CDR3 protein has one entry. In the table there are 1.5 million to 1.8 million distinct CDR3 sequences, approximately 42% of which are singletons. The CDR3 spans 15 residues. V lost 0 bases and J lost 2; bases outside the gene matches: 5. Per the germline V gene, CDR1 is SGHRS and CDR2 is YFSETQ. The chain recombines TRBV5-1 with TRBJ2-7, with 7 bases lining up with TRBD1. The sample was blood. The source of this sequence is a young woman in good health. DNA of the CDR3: TGCGCCAGCAGCTTGGGTGACAGGGCCCCCTACGAGCAGTACTTC. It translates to CASSLGDRAPYEQYF. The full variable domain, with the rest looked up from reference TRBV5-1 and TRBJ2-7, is KAGVTQTPRYLIKTRGQQVTLSCSPISGHRSVSWYQQTPGQGLQFLFEYFSETQRNKGNFPGRFSGRQFSNSRSEMNVSTLELGDSALYLCASSLGDRAPYEQYFGPGTRLTVT.